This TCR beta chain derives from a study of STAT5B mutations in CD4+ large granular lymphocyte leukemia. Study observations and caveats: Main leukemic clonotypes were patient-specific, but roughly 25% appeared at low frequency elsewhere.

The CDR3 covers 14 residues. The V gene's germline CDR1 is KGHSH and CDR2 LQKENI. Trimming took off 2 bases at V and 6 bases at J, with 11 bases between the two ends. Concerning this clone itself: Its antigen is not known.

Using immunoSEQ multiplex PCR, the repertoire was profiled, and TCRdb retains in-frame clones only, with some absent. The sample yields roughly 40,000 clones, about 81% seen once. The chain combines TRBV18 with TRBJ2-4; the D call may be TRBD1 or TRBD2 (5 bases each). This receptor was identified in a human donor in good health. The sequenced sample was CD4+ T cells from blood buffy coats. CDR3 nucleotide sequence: TGTGCCAGCTCACCAGTGGGACCGCCAAACATTCAGTACTTC. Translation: CASSPVGPPNIQYF.